Each of the 6 T cell receptor beta chains below was sequenced from the same sample in a study of response to subunit inactivated influenza vaccine. TCRdb reprocessed the RT-PCR reads with MiXCR, giving one entry per CDR3 protein. The sample lists a few hundred thousand distinct CDR3 sequences, 11% occurring once. These records were also assigned to another study, of T cells expressing NK-cell markers. As that study records: TCR beta libraries carry UMIs added by 5'RACE template switching.

The sample here was PBMCs from blood, taken on the day of vaccination. Receptor source: a man aged 50-59 years who received an inactivated influenza vaccine.

This sequence joins TRBV12-3 or TRBV12-4 and TRBJ1-5; TRBD1 matches 9 bases. CDR3 length equals 13 residues. V lost 6 bases and J lost 6; bases outside the gene matches: 3. The CDR3 loop is CASRGTGSQPQHF. The CDR3 coding sequence is TGTGCCAGCAGGGGGACAGGGTCTCAGCCCCAGCATTTT.

This clonotype was detected a few times. The V call is TRBV5-6, the J call TRBJ2-1; D not certain. The CDR3 sequence is 14 residues long. Germline V gene sequence: CDR1 SGHDT, CDR2 YYEEEE. Trimming cost V 5 bases and J 2 bases, with 11 bases left between them. The CDR3 region is CASSQGYPYNEQFF. The CDR3 DNA is TGTGCCAGCAGTCAAGGGTACCCCTACAATGAGCAGTTCTTC.

Here the CDR3 reads CASSLSAGPETQYF. The CDR3 region has the DNA TGTGCCAGCTCACTGTCAGCCGGTCCGGAGACCCAGTACTTC. The chain couples TRBV18 to TRBJ2-5; D gene uncertain. Germline-derived CDR1 and CDR2 are KGHSH and LQKENI. V was trimmed by 4 bases and J by 5 bases, leaving 14 bases between them. The CDR3 has 14 amino acids.

The V gene is TRBV3-1, the J gene TRBJ2-7, with D tentatively TRBD1 (5 bases). Germline lookup yields CDR1 LGHDT and CDR2 YNNKEL (reference sequence). This CDR3 is 13 amino acids long. The V and J ends lost 5 bases and 7 bases respectively, with 15 bases between them. CDR3 bases: TGTGCCAGCAGCTCGGTGGCAGGGAAAGAGCAGTACTTC. Translating gives CASSSVAGKEQYF.

The genes are TRBV11-2 and TRBJ2-2; the match to TRBD1 covers 11 bases. The CDR3 sequence is 18 residues long. The V and J ends lost 5 bases and 7 bases, in that order; junction bases with no gene match: 15. Germline V gene data show CDR1 as SGHAT and CDR2 as FQNNGV. CDR3 DNA: TGTGCCAGCAGCACACGTCCCATGGGGACAGGGGGTTTCGGGGAGCTGTTTTTT. It translates to CASSTRPMGTGGFGELFF.

This clonotype was seen only a few times. The rearrangement uses TRBV20-1 and TRBJ1-2, with 7 positions matching TRBD1. Germline V gene data show CDR1 as DFQATT and CDR2 as SNEGSKA (reference sequence). The CDR3 covers 15 residues. V lost 4 bases and J lost 4; bases outside the gene matches: 12. The CDR3, as DNA: TGCAGTGCTAAAGAGAGGGGAGGGGGCCCCTATGGCTACACCTTC. Amino acid sequence: CSAKERGGGPYGYTF.